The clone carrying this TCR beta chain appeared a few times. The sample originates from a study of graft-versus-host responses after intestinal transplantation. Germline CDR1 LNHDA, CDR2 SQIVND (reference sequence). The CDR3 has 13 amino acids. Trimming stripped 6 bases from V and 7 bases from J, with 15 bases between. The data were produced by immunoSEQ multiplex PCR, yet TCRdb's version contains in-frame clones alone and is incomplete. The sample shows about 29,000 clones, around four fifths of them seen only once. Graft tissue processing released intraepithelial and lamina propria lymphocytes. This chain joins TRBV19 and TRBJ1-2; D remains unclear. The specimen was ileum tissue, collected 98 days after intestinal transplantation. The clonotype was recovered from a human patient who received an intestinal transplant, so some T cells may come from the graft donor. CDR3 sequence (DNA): TGTGCCAGTAGGCCCCCGGGGAATGTTGGCTACACCTTC. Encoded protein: CASRPPGNVGYTF.